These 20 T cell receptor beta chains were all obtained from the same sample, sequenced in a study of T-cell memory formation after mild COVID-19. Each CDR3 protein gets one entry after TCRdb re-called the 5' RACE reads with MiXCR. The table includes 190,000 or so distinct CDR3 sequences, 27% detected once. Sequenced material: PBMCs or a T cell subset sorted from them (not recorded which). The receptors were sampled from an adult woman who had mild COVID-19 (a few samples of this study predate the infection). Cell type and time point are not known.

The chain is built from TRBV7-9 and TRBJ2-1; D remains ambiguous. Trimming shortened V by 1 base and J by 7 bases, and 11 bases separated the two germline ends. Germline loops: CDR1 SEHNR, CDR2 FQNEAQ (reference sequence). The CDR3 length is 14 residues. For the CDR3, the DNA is TGTGCCAGCAGCTTAGAAGGTAGTACGAATGAGCAGTTCTTC. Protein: CASSLEGSTNEQFF.

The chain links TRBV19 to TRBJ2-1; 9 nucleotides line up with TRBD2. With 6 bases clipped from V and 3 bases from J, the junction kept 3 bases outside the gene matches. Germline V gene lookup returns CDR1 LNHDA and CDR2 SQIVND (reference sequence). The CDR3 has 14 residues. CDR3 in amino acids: CASRGSGGYNEQFF. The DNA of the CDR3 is TGTGCCAGTAGGGGTAGCGGGGGCTACAATGAGCAGTTCTTC.

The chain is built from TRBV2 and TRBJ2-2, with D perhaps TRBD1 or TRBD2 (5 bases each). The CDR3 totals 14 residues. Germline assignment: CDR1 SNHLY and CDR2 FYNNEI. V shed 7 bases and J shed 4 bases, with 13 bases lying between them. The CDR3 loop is CASTKGTGTGELFF. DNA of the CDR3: TGTGCCAGCACAAAAGGGACGGGCACCGGGGAGCTGTTTTTT. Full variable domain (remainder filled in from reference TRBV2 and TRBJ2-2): EPEVTQTPSHQVTQMGQEVILRCVPISNHLYFYWYRQILGQKVEFLVSFYNNEISEKSEIFDDQFSVERPDGSNFTLKIRSTKLEDSAMYFCASTKGTGTGELFFGEGSRLTVL.

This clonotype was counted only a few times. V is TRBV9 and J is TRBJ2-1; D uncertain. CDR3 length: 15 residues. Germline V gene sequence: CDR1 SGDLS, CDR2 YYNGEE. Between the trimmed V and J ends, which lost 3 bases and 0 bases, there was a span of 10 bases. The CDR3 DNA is TGTGCCAGCAGCGAGACCGTTAGCTCCTACAATGAGCAGTTCTTC. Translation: CASSETVSSYNEQFF.

CDR3: CASSHRDVNTEAFF. For the CDR3, the DNA is TGCGCCAGCAGCCACCGGGACGTGAACACTGAAGCTTTCTTT. The chain recombines TRBV5-1 with TRBJ1-1; TRBD1 is a possible D gene (5 bases). This CDR3 contains 14 residues. The germline CDR1 and CDR2 sequences are SGHRS and YFSETQ. The ends were cut back, 4 bases at V and 0 bases at J, with 10 bases in the middle.

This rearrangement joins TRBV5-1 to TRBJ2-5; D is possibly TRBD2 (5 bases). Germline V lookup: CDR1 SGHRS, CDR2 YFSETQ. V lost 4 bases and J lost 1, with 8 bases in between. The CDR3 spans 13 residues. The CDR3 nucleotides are TGCGCCAGCAGCGAGGGTACCCAAGAGACCCAGTACTTC. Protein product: CASSEGTQETQYF.

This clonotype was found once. CDR3 region: CASSLASQREAFF. In nucleotides, the CDR3 is TGTGCCAGCAGCTTGGCGTCTCAGAGAGAAGCTTTCTTT. The chain employs TRBV7-9 and TRBJ1-1, with unresolved D. V was cut by 3 bases and J by 8 bases, with 13 bases left in between. CDR3 length: 13 amino acids. Germline V gene lookup returns CDR1 SEHNR and CDR2 FQNEAQ (reference sequence).

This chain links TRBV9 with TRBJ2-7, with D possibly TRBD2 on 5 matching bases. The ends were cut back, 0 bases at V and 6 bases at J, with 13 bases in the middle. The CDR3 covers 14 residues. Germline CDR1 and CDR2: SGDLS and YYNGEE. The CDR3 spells CASSVDSGIGEQYF. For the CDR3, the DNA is TGTGCCAGCAGCGTAGATTCCGGGATCGGCGAGCAGTACTTC.

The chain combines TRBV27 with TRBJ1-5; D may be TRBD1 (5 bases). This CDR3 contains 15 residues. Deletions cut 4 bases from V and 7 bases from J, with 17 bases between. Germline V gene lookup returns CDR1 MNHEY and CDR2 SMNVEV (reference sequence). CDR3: CASSSEGILEQPQHF. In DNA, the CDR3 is TGTGCCAGCAGTTCGGAGGGGATCTTAGAGCAGCCCCAGCATTTT.

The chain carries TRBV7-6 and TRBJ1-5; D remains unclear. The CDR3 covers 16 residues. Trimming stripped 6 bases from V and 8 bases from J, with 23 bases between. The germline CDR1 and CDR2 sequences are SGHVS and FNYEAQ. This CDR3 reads CASSAISGPRAEPQHF. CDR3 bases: TGTGCCAGCAGTGCTATCTCCGGGCCCCGGGCGGAGCCCCAGCATTTT. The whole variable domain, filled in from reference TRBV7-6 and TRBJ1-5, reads GAGVSQSPRYKVTKRGQDVALRCDPISGHVSLYWYRQALGQGPEFLTYFNYEAQQDKSGLPNDRFSAERPEGSISTLTIQRTEQRDSAMYRCASSAISGPRAEPQHFGDGTRLSIL.

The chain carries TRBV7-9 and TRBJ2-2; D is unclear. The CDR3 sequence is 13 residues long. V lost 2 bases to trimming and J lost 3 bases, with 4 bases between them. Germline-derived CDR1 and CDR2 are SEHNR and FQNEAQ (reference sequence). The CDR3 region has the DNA TGTGCCAGCAGCTTATTGCACACCGGGGAGCTGTTTTTT. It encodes CASSLLHTGELFF.

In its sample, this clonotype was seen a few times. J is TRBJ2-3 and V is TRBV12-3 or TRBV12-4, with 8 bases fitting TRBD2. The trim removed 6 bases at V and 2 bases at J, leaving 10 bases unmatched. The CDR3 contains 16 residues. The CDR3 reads CASSLSGRGVTDTQYF. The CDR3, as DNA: TGTGCCAGCAGCCTAAGCGGGAGAGGGGTCACAGATACGCAGTATTTT.

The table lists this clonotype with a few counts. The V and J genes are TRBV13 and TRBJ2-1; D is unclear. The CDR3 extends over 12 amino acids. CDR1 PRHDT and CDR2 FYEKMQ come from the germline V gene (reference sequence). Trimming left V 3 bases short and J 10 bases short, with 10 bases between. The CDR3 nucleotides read TGTGCCAGCAGCTTTGTAACAACGGAGCAGTTCTTC. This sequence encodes CASSFVTTEQFF.

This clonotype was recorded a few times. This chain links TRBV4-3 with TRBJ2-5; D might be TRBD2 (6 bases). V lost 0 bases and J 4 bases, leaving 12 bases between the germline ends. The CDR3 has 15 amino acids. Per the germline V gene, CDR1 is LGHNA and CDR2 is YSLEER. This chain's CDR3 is CASSQDRLVGETQYF. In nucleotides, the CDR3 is TGCGCCAGCAGCCAAGATAGACTAGTCGGAGAGACCCAGTACTTC.

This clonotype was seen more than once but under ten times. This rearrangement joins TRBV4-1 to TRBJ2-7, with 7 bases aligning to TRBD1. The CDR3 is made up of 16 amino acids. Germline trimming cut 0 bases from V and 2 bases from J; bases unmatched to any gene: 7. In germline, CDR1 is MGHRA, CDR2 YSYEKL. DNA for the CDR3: TGCGCCAGCAGCCAAGAAGTCGACAGGGCGGCCTACGAGCAGTACTTC. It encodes CASSQEVDRAAYEQYF.

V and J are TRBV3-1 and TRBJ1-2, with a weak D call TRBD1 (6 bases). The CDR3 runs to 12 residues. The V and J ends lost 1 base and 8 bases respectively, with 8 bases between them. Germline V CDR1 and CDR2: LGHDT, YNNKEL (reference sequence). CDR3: CASSQGGRGYTF. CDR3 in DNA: TGTGCCAGCAGCCAAGGGGGGCGCGGCTACACCTTC.

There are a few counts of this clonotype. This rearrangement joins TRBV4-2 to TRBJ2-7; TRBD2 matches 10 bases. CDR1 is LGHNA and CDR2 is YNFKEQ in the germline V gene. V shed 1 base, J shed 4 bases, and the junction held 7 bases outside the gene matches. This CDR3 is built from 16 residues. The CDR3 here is CASSQGPSGSLYEQYF. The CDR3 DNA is TGTGCCAGCAGCCAAGGGCCTAGCGGGAGTTTATACGAGCAGTACTTC.

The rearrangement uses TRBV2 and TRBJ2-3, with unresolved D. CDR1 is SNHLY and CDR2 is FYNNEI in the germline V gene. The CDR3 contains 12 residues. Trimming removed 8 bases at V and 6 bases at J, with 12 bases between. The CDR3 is CASGQRPDTQYF. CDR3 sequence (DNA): TGTGCCAGCGGGCAACGTCCGGATACGCAGTATTTT. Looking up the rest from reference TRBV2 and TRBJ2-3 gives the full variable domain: EPEVTQTPSHQVTQMGQEVILRCVPISNHLYFYWYRQILGQKVEFLVSFYNNEISEKSEIFDDQFSVERPDGSNFTLKIRSTKLEDSAMYFCASGQRPDTQYFGPGTRLTVL.

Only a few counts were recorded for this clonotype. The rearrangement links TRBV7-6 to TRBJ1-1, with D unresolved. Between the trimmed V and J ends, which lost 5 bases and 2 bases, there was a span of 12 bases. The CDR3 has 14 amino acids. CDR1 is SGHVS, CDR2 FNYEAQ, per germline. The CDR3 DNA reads TGTGCCAGCAGCGTAACAGCAACAAACACTGAAGCTTTCTTT. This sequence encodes CASSVTATNTEAFF.

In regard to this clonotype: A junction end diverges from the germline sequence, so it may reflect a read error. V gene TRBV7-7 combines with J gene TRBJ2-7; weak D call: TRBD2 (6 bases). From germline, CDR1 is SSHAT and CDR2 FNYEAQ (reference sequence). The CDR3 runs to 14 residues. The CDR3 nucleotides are TGTGCTAGCAGCCGGGAGTCGGCGTCAAACGAGCAGTACTTC. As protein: CASSRESASNEQYF.